This T cell receptor (beta chain) was found in a study of T-cell reconstitution after alpha-beta-depleted transplantation in children. Unique molecular identifiers were used in preparing the TCRbeta library. A single record per CDR3 protein comes from TCRdb applying MiXCR to the PCR reads. Here the sample spans about 310,000 distinct CDR3 sequences, approximately 20% being singletons. Study findings and constraints: Hyperexpanded clones declined; after one year, newly produced T cells mostly supplied diversity.

This clonotype was counted a few times. Antigen specificity is unknown. The input for sequencing was PBMCs, mostly from graft donor cells, taken 180 days after TCRalphabeta/CD19-depleted stem cell transplant. The receptor was derived from a male patient between 10 and 17 years old who had a stem cell transplant for acute lymphoblastic leukemia, so the T cells may come from the graft donor.

The CDR3 is CATSDSGYNEQFF. The CDR3 DNA is TGTGCCACCAGTGATTCCGGATACAATGAGCAGTTCTTC. This chain uses TRBV24-1 with TRBJ2-1; no clear D gene. The CDR3 is made up of 13 amino acids. The V end was cut by 2 bases, the J end by 4 bases, with 5 bases between. Germline V gene lookup returns CDR1 KGHDR and CDR2 SFDVKD.